These T cell receptor beta chains were read from a single sample in a study of shared clonotypes between healthy human individuals. Profiled with immunoSEQ multiplex PCR; TCRdb holds only in-frame clones, not every one. This sample has over a million clones, with around 97% found just once. The sequenced sample consisted of naive CD4+ T cells sorted from blood. The receptors come from a man aged 25 to 45 in good health. Both conserved end residues are part of each CDR3. D genes are given only for firm matches. The size entry is marked missing in some rows and otherwise reads once, few, many or a size class.

TRBJ2-7 | TRBV5-5 | NA | 15 | TRBD1 | CASSLGWTGAYEQYF | TGTGCCAGCAGCTTGGGATGGACAGGGGCCTACGAGCAGTACTTC
TRBJ2-7 | TRBV29-1 | NA | 14 | NA | CSVLRDPGKGEQYF | TGCAGCGTTTTGAGGGACCCCGGGAAGGGCGAGCAGTACTTC
TRBJ1-4 | TRBV6-6 | NA | 16 | NA | CASTLFREMGKEKLFF | TGTGCCAGCACGTTATTCAGGGAAATGGGAAAGGAAAAACTGTTTTTT
TRBJ1-1 | TRBV27 | NA | 13 | NA | CASSLWAGNEAFF | TGTGCCAGCAGTTTATGGGCCGGGAATGAAGCTTTCTTT
TRBJ2-7 | TRBV7-9 | NA | 14 | NA | CASSNQVYNYEQYF | TGTGCCAGCAGCAACCAGGTATACAACTACGAGCAGTACTTC
TRBJ2-1 | TRBV7-8 | once | 16 | NA | CASTNGWLGEGNEQFF | TGTGCCAGCACCAATGGTTGGCTAGGGGAAGGGAATGAGCAGTTCTTC
TRBJ1-1 | TRBV28 | NA | 14 | NA | CASSQPLRGTEAFF | TGTGCCAGCAGCCAACCCCTGAGGGGCACTGAAGCTTTCTTT
TRBJ2-5 | TRBV7-9 | NA | 15 | NA | CASSLEVGVNPTQYF | TGTGCCAGCAGCTTAGAGGTAGGGGTCAATCCGACCCAGTACTTC
TRBJ1-2 | TRBV19 | once | 14 | TRBD1 | CASSVRQGPYGYTF | TGTGCCAGTAGTGTCCGACAGGGGCCCTATGGCTACACCTTC
TRBJ2-7 | TRBV9 | NA | 15 | NA | CASSRTGWSSYEQYF | TGTGCCAGCAGCCGTACAGGGTGGAGCTCCTACGAGCAGTACTTC
TRBJ1-5 | TRBV10-3 | NA | 14 | TRBD1 | CAIRAGTGDQPQHF | TGTGCCATCAGAGCCGGGACAGGGGACCAGCCCCAGCATTTT
TRBJ1-2 | TRBV28 | NA | 13 | TRBD1 | CASSRQGFNGYTF | TGTGCCAGCAGTCGACAGGGGTTCAATGGCTACACCTTC
TRBJ2-7 | TRBV20-1 | few | 11 | NA | CSARGEYEQYF | TGCAGTGCTAGGGGAGAATACGAGCAGTACTTC
TRBJ2-7 | TRBV27 | NA | 15 | NA | CASSSAPGLSYEQYF | TGTGCCAGCAGTTCAGCGCCTGGACTGAGCTACGAGCAGTACTTC
TRBJ2-3 | TRBV5-4 | NA | 14 | NA | CASSLTGRTDTQYF | TGTGCCAGCAGCTTGACAGGGCGCACAGATACGCAGTATTTT
TRBJ2-5 | TRBV30 | NA | 13 | TRBD1 | CACSTGGGETQYF | TGTGCCTGTTCTACAGGGGGCGGGGAGACCCAGTACTTC
TRBJ1-3 | TRBV5-6 | NA | 15 | NA | CASSSGPFSGNTIYF | TGTGCCAGCAGCTCGGGACCGTTCTCTGGAAACACCATATATTTT
TRBJ1-5 | TRBV7-9 | NA | 13 | NA | CASSSSGKLPQHF | TGTGCCAGCAGCTCATCAGGGAAGCTGCCCCAGCATTTT
TRBJ1-1 | TRBV5-1 | NA | 17 | NA | CASSRSQGGAVNTEAFF | TGCGCCAGCAGTCGTTCCCAGGGCGGGGCGGTGAACACTGAAGCTTTCTTT
TRBJ2-1 | TRBV10-2 | NA | 14 | NA | CASSESRRENEQFF | TGCGCCAGCAGTGAGTCACGGAGGGAGAATGAGCAGTTCTTC
TRBJ1-2 | TRBV28 | NA | 11 | NA | CASSKKYGYTF | TGTGCCAGCAGTAAGAAATATGGCTACACCTTC
TRBJ1-1 | TRBV2 | NA | 14 | NA | CASSVSGVNTEAFF | TGTGCCAGCAGTGTGAGTGGGGTGAACACTGAAGCTTTCTTT